Below are 12 T cell receptor beta chains sequenced from a single sample in a study of T cell responses to AZD1222 COVID-19 vaccine. The repertoire was sequenced with immunoSEQ multiplex PCR; TCRdb's copy has only in-frame clones and lacks some. The profile covers about 160,000 clones, with 92% appearing a single time and less than 1.3% taken by the ten largest. Here the sequenced sample was peripheral blood, taken 28 days after the second AZD1222 dose. These receptors were collected from an adult who received the AZD1222 COVID-19 vaccine.

The V and J genes are TRBV4-2 and TRBJ2-1; unclear D gene. CDR1 is LGHNA, CDR2 YNFKEQ, per germline. The CDR3 has 13 residues. Trimming took off 4 bases at V and 2 bases at J, with 6 bases between the two ends. CDR3 amino acids: CASSPSAYNEQFF. The CDR3 DNA follows: TGTGCCAGCAGCCCCTCAGCCTACAATGAGCAGTTCTTC.

The CDR3, as DNA: TGTGCCAGCACCCGGACAGGGCCGAACACCGGGGAGCTGTTTTTT. Translated, it gives CASTRTGPNTGELFF. This chain links TRBV6-5 with TRBJ2-2, with 8 nucleotides matching TRBD1. Germline CDR1 is MNHEY and CDR2 is SVGAGI. Losses at the gene ends were 7 bases for V and 0 bases for J; bases not matched to a gene: 4. CDR3 length: 15 amino acids.

The gene calls are TRBV2 and TRBJ1-4; D is perhaps TRBD1 (6 bases). Trimming cost V 4 bases and J 8 bases, with 17 bases left between them. The CDR3 consists of 15 residues. Germline values: CDR1 SNHLY, CDR2 FYNNEI. The CDR3 spells CASSAETRGPEKLFF. The CDR3 coding sequence is TGTGCCAGCAGTGCAGAAACCCGGGGGCCCGAAAAACTGTTTTTT.

The chain joins TRBV9 to TRBJ1-1, with 7 bases lining up with TRBD1. Per germline, CDR1 SGDLS and CDR2 YYNGEE. After removal of 4 bases from V and 0 bases from J, the junction contained 6 bases not matched to a gene. CDR3 length: 15 amino acids. As DNA, the CDR3 is TGTGCCAGCAGCTCCACCGGGACAGTGAACACTGAAGCTTTCTTT. Protein product: CASSSTGTVNTEAFF.

The V gene is TRBV6-5, the J gene TRBJ1-2; D gene ambiguous. V lost 2 bases and J lost 4, with 14 bases in between. The CDR3 sequence is 15 residues long. In germline, CDR1 is MNHEY, CDR2 SVGAGI. CDR3 DNA sequence: TGTGCCAGCAGTTACGCGTTGGACCCGCGCTATGGCTACACCTTC. It yields the protein CASSYALDPRYGYTF.

V gene TRBV6-2 or TRBV6-3 combines with J gene TRBJ1-2, with D perhaps TRBD1 (5 bases). V was trimmed by 2 bases and J by 0 bases, leaving 10 bases between them. The CDR3 sequence is 15 residues long. Per germline, CDR1 MNHEY and CDR2 SVGEGT. This chain's CDR3 is CASSYKPGTNYGYTF. In nucleotides, the CDR3 is TGTGCCAGCAGTTACAAGCCAGGGACTAACTATGGCTACACCTTC.

This chain joins TRBV19 and TRBJ2-3, with D perhaps given as TRBD1 or TRBD2 (5 bases each). The CDR3 is 11 residues long. Germline CDR1 is LNHDA and CDR2 is SQIVND (reference sequence). V was shortened by 6 bases and J by 10 bases, with 11 bases between the two germline ends. As DNA, the CDR3 is TGTGCCAGTAGCATGGGGGTTTCGCAGTATTTT. Translated: CASSMGVSQYF.

The J gene is TRBJ2-3, the V gene TRBV7-6; TRBD2 matches at 12 bases. The CDR3 runs to 17 residues. With V trimmed by 0 bases and J by 3 bases, 4 bases remained unmatched. Germline V gene data show CDR1 as SGHVS and CDR2 as FNYEAQ. The CDR3 DNA sequence: TGTGCCAGCAGCTTAGCACCTAGCGGGGGGGAGACAGATACGCAGTATTTT. Its protein is CASSLAPSGGETDTQYF.

In its sample, this clone was seen once. V usage is TRBV25-1 and J usage is TRBJ2-1, with TRBD2 matching over 9 bases. This CDR3 has 16 residues. Per the germline V gene, CDR1 is MGHDK and CDR2 is SYGVNS. The V gene end was trimmed by 4 bases and the J gene end by 6 bases; junction bases not matched to a gene: 10. The CDR3 is CASSGVWRGGANEQFF. In DNA form, the CDR3 reads TGTGCCAGCAGTGGGGTTTGGCGGGGGGGCGCCAATGAGCAGTTCTTC.

The rearrangement links TRBV28 to TRBJ2-3; 9 bases are a match to TRBD1. The trim removed 10 bases at V and 4 bases at J, leaving 6 bases unmatched. CDR3 length: 13 amino acids. The germline V gene has CDR1 MDHEN and CDR2 SYDVKM. CDR3 nucleotide sequence: TGTGCCACCCACAGGGGGCTGGCAGATACGCAGTATTTT. It codes for CATHRGLADTQYF. Full variable domain (outside the CDR3, taken from reference TRBV28 and TRBJ2-3): DVKVTQSSRYLVKRTGEKVFLECVQDMDHENMFWYRQDPGLGLRLIYFSYDVKMKEKGDIPEGYSVSREKKERFSLILESASTNQTSMYLCATHRGLADTQYFGPGTRLTVL.

The CDR3 loop reads CSATAGYEAFF. CDR3 nucleotides: TGCAGTGCAACGGCGGGGTATGAAGCTTTCTTT. This rearrangement joins TRBV20-1 to TRBJ1-1; D call uncertain. Germline CDR1 and CDR2: DFQATT and SNEGSKA (reference sequence). This CDR3 has 11 residues. V lost 6 bases to trimming and J lost 7 bases, with 12 bases between them.

This chain uses TRBV20-1 with TRBJ2-3; D remains ambiguous. V lost 5 bases and J 5 bases, leaving 8 bases between the germline ends. The V gene's germline CDR1 is DFQATT and CDR2 SNEGSKA (reference sequence). This CDR3 region has 11 residues. CDR3 amino acids: CSAGSGDTQYF. The CDR3 DNA sequence: TGCAGTGCTGGTTCGGGAGATACGCAGTATTTT.